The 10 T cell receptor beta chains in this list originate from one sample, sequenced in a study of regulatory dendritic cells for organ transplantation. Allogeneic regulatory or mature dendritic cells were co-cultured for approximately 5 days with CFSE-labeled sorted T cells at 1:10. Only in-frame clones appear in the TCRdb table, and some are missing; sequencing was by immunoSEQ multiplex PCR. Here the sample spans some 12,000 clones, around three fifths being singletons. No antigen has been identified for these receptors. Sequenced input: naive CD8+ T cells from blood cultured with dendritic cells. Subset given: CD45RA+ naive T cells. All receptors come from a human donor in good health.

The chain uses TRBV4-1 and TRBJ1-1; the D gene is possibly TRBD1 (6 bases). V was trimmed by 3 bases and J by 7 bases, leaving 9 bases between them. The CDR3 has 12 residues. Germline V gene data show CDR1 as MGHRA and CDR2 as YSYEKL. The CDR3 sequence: CASSQNRDEAFF. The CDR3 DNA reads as TGCGCCAGCAGCCAGAACAGGGATGAAGCTTTCTTT.

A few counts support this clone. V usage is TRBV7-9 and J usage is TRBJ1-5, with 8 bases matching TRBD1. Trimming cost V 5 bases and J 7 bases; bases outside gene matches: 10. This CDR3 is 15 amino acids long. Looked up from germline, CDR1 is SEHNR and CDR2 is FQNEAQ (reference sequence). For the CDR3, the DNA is TGTGCCAGCAGCGCCGGGACAGGTCGGGAGCAGCCCCAGCATTTT. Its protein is CASSAGTGREQPQHF.

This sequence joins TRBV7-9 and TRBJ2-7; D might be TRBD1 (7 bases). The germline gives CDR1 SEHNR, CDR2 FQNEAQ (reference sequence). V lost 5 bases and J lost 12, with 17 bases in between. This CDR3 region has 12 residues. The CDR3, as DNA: TGTGCCAGCAGCATAGGCGGGGACAGCTGGTACTTC. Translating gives CASSIGGDSWYF. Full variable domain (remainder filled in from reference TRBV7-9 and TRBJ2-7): DTGVSQNPRHKITKRGQNVTFRCDPISEHNRLYWYRQTLGQGPEFLTYFQNEAQLEKSRLLSDRFSAERPKGSFSTLEIQRTEQGDSAMYLCASSIGGDSWYFGPGTRLTVT.

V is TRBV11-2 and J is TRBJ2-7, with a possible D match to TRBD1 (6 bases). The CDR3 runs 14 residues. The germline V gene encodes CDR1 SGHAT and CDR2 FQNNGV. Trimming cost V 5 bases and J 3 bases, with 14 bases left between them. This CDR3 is CASSPITGSYEQYF. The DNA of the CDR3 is TGTGCCAGCAGCCCAATTACAGGGAGCTACGAGCAGTACTTC.

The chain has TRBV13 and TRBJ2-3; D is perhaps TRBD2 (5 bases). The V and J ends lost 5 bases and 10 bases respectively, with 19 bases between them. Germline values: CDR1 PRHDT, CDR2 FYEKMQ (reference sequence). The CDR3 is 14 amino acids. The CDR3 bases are TGTGCCAGCAGCGCCGGGAATCGTGGTCGTGCGCAGTATTTT. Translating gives CASSAGNRGRAQYF.

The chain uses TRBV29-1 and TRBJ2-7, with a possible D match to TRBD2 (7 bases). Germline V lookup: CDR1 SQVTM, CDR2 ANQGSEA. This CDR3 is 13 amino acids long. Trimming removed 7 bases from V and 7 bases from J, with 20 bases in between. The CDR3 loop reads CSAEGGEWGEQYF. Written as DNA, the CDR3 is TGCAGCGCCGAGGGGGGGGAATGGGGAGAGCAGTACTTC.

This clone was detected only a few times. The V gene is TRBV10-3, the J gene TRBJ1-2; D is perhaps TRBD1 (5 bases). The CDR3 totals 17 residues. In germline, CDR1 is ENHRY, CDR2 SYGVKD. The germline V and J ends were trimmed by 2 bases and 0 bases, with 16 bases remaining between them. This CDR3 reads CAISETRGGVANYGYTF. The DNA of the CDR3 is TGTGCCATCAGTGAGACAAGGGGCGGGGTGGCTAACTATGGCTACACCTTC.

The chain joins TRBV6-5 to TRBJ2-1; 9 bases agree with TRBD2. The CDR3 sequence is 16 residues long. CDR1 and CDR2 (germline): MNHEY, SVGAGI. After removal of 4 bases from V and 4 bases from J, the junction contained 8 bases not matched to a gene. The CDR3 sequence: CASSSRLAGIYNEQFF. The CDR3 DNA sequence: TGTGCCAGCAGTTCCCGGCTAGCGGGGATTTACAATGAGCAGTTCTTC.

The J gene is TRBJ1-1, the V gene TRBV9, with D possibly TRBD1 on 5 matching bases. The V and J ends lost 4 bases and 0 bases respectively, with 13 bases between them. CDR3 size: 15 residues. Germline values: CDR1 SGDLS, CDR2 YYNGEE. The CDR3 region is CASSPRQKMNTEAFF. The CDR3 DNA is TGTGCCAGCAGCCCCCGACAGAAAATGAACACTGAAGCTTTCTTT.

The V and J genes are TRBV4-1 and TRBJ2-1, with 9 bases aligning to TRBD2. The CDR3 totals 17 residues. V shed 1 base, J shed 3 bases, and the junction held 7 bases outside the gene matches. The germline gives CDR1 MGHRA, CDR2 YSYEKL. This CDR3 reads CASSQGPSRGGYNEQFF. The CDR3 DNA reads TGCGCCAGCAGCCAAGGGCCCTCGCGGGGGGGCTACAATGAGCAGTTCTTC.